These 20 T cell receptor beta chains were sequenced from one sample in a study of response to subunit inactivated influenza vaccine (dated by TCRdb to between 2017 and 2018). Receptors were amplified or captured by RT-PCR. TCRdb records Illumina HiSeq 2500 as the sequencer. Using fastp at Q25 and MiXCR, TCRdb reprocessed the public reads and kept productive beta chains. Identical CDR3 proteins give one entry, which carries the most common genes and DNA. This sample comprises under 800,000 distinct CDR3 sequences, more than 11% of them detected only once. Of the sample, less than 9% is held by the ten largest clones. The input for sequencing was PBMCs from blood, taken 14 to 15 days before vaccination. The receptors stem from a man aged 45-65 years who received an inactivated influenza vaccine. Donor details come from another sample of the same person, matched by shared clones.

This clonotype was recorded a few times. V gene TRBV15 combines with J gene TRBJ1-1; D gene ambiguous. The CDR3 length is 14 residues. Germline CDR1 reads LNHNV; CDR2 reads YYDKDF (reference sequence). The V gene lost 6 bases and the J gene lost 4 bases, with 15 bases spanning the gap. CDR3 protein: CATSQPPRGTEAFF. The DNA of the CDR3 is TGTGCCACCAGTCAACCCCCTAGAGGCACTGAAGCTTTCTTT. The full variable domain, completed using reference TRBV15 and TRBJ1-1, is DAMVIQNPRYQVTQFGKPVTLSCSQTLNHNVMYWYQQKSSQAPKLLFHYYDKDFNNEADTPDNFQSRRPNTSFCFLDIRSPGLGDTAMYLCATSQPPRGTEAFFGQGTRLTVV.

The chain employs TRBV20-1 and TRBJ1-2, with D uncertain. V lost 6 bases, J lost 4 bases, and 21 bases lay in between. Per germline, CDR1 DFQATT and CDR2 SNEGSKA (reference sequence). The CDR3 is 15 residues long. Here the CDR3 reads CSAKPDGDPIYGYTF. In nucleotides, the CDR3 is TGCAGTGCAAAGCCTGACGGAGACCCGATCTATGGCTACACCTTC.

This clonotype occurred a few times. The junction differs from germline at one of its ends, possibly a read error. CDR3 region: CATSRERTGAAHF. The CDR3 DNA is TGTGCCACCAGCAGAGAACGGACAGGGGCCGCCCACTTC. V usage is TRBV15 and J usage is TRBJ2-1, with TRBD1 identical over 9 bases. The germline V gene encodes CDR1 LNHNV and CDR2 YYDKDF (reference sequence). The CDR3 has 13 residues.

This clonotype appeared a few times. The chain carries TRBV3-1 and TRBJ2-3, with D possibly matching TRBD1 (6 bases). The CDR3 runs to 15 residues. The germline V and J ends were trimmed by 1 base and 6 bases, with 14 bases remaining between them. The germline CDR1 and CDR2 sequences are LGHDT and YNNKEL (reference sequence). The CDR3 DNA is TGTGCCAGCAGCCAAGGGGGGCTACTCTCTGATACGCAGTATTTT. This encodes CASSQGGLLSDTQYF.

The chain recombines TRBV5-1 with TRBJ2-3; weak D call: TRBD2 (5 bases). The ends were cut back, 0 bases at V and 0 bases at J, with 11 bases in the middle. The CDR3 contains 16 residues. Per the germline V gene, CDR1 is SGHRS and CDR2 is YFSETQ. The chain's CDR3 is CASSLADYSSTDTQYF. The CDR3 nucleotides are TGCGCCAGCAGCTTGGCCGACTATAGTAGCACAGATACGCAGTATTTT.

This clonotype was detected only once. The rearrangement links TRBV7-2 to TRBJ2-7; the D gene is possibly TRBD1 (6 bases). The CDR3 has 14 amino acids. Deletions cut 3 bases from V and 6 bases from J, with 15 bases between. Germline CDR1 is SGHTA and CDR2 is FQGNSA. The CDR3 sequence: CASSLSQGTSEQYF. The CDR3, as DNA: TGTGCCAGCAGCTTGAGCCAGGGGACGTCCGAGCAGTACTTC.

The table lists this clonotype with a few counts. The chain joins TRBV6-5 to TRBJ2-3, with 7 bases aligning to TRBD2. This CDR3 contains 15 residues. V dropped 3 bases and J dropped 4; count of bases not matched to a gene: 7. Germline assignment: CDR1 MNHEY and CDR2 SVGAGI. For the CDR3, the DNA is TGTGCCAGCAGTTATACCCCGGGAGGTGCAGATACGCAGTATTTT. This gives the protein CASSYTPGGADTQYF.

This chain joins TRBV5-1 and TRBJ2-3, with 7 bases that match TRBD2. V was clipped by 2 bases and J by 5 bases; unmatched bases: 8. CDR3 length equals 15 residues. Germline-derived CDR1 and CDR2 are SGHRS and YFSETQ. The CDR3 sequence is CASSFIRLAVDTQYF. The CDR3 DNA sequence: TGCGCCAGCAGCTTTATCAGACTAGCTGTAGATACGCAGTATTTT.

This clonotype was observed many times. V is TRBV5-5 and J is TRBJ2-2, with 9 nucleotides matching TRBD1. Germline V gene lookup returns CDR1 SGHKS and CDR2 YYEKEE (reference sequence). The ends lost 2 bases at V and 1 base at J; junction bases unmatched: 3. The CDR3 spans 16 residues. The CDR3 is CASSFGQGRNTGELFF. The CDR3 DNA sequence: TGTGCCAGCAGCTTCGGACAGGGGCGGAACACCGGGGAGCTGTTTTTT.

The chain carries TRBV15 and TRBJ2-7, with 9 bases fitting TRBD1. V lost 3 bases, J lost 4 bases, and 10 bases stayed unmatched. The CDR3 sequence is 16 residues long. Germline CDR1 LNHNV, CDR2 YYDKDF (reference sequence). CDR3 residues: CATSRGIGTGMYEQYF. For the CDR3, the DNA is TGTGCCACCAGCAGGGGCATTGGGACAGGGATGTACGAGCAGTACTTC.

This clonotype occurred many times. This chain's CDR3 is CASSPGLRDSLHEQYF. The CDR3 nucleotides are TGCGCCAGCAGCCCGGGACTCCGGGACTCCCTCCACGAGCAGTACTTC. The V call is TRBV5-1, the J call TRBJ2-7; possible D gene TRBD2, 6 bases. Germline V gene data show CDR1 as SGHRS and CDR2 as YFSETQ. The CDR3 contains 16 residues. V was cut by 4 bases and J by 5 bases, with 22 bases left in between.

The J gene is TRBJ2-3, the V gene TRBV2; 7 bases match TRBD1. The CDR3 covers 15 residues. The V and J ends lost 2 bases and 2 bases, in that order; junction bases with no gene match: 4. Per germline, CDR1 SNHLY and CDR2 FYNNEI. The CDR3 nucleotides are TGTGCCAGCAGTGAACAGACAGGGTACACAGATACGCAGTATTTT. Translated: CASSEQTGYTDTQYF.

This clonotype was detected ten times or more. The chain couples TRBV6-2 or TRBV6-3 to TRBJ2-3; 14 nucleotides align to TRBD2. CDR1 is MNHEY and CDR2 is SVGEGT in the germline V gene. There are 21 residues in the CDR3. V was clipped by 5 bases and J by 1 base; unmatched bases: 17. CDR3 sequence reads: CASSPRGVTSGRAGRTDTQYF. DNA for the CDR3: TGTGCCAGCAGTCCCCGAGGGGTGACTAGCGGGAGGGCCGGACGCACAGATACGCAGTATTTT.

The CDR3 nucleotides read TGCGCCAGCAGCTTTTGGGGGGACACCGGGGAGCTGTTTTTT. Amino acid sequence: CASSFWGDTGELFF. This sequence joins TRBV5-1 and TRBJ2-2; D is possibly TRBD2 (6 bases). Between the trimmed V and J ends, which lost 2 bases and 3 bases, there was a span of 8 bases. This CDR3 is 14 amino acids long. Germline values: CDR1 SGHRS, CDR2 YFSETQ.

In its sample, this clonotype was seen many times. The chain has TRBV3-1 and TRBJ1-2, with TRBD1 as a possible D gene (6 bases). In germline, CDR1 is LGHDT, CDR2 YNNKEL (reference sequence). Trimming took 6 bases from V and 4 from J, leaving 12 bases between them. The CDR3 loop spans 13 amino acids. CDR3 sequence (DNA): TGTGCCAGCAGTTACAGGGCCCTCTATGGCTACACCTTC. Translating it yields CASSYRALYGYTF.

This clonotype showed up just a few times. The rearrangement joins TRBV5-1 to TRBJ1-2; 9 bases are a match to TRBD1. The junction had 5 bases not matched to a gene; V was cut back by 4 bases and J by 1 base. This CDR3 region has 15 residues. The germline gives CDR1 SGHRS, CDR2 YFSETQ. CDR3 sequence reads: CASSAGQGNNYGYTF. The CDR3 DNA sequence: TGCGCCAGCAGCGCCGGACAGGGGAATAACTATGGCTACACCTTC. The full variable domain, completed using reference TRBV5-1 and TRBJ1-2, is KAGVTQTPRYLIKTRGQQVTLSCSPISGHRSVSWYQQTPGQGLQFLFEYFSETQRNKGNFPGRFSGRQFSNSRSEMNVSTLELGDSALYLCASSAGQGNNYGYTFGSGTRLTVV.

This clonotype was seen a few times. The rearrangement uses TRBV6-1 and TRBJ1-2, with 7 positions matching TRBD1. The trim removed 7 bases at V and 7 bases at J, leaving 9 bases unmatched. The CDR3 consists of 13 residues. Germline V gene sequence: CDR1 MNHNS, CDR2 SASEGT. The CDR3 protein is CASTEGANRGYTF. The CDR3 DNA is TGTGCCAGCACCGAGGGGGCGAATCGTGGCTACACCTTC.

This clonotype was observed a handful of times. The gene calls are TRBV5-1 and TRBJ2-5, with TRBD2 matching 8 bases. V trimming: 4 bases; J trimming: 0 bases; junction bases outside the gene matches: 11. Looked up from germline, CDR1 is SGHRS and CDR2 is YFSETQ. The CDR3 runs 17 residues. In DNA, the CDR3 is TGCGCCAGCAGCCCCCGGCGGGGGGCTACGTACCAAGAGACCCAGTACTTC. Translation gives CASSPRRGATYQETQYF.

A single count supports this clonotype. The CDR3 loop reads CSARERLAGATTPYNEQFF. The CDR3 nucleotides read TGCAGTGCTAGAGAGCGACTAGCGGGAGCAACCACCCCATACAATGAGCAGTTCTTC. The genes are TRBV20-1 and TRBJ2-1; 12 positions match TRBD2. The V gene's germline CDR1 is DFQATT and CDR2 SNEGSKA (reference sequence). This CDR3 region has 19 residues. Losses at the gene ends were 0 bases for V and 4 bases for J; bases not matched to a gene: 13.

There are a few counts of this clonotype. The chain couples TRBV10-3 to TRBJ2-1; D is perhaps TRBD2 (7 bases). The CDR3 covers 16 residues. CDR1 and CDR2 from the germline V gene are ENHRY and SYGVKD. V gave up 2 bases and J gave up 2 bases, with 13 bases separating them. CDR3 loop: CAISERRGGTYNEQFF. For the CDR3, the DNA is TGTGCCATCAGTGAGCGGAGGGGGGGCACCTACAATGAGCAGTTCTTC.